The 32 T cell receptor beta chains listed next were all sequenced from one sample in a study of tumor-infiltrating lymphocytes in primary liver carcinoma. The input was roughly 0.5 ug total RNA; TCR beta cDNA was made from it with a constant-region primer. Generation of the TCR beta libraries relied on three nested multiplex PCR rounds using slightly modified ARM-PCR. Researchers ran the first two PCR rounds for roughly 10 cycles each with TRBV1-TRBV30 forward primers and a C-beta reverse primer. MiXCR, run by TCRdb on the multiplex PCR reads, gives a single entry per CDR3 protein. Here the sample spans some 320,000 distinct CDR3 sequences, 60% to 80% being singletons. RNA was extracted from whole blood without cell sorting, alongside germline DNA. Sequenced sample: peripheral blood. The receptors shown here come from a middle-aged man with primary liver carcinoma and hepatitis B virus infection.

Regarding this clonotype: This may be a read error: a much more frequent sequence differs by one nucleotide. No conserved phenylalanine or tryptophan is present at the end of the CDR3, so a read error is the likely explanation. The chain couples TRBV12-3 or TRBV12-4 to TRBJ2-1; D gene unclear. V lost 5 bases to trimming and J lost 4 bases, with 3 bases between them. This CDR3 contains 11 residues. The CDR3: CASSIYNEQFL. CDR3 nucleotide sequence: TGTGCCAGCAGTATTTACAATGAGCAGTTCTTA.

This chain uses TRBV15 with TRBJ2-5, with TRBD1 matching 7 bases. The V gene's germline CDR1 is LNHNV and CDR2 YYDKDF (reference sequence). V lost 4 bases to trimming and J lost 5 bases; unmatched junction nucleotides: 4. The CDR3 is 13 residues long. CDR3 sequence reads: CATSTGGQETQYF. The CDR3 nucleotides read TGTGCCACCAGCACAGGGGGTCAGGAGACCCAGTACTTC.

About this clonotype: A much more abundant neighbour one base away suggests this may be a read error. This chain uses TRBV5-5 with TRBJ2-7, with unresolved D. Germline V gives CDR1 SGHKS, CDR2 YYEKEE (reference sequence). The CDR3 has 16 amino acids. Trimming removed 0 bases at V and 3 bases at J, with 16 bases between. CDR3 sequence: CASSLDRAVGLYEQYF. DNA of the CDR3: TGTGCCAGCAGCTTGGATCGGGCCGTCGGGCTCTACGAGCAGTACTTC.

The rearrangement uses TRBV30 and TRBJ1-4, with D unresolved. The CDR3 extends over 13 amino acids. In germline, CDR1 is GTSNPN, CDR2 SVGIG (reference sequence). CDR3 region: CTRSLGIYEKLFF. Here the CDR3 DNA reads TGTACCCGGAGTTTGGGGATTTATGAAAAACTGTTTTTT.

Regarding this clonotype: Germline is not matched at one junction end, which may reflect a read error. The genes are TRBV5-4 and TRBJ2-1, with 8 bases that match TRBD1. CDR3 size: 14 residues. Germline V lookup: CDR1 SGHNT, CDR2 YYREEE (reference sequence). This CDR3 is CAGSYGQGRNEQFF. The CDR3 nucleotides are TGTGCCGGCAGCTACGGACAGGGTCGGAATGAGCAGTTCTTC.

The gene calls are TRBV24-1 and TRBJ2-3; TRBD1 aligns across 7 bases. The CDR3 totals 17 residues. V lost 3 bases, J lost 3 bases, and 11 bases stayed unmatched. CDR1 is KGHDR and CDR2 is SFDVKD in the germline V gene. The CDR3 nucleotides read TGTGCCACCAGTGATATGCAGGGGGATCAACGAACAGATACGCAGTATTTT. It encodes CATSDMQGDQRTDTQYF.

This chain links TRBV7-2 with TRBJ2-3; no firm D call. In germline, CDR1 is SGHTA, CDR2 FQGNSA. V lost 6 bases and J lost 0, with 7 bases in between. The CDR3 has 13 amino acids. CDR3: CASRYSSTDTQYF. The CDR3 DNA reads TGTGCCAGCAGGTATTCTAGCACAGATACGCAGTATTTT. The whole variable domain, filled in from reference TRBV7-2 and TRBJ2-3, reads GAGVSQSPSNKVTEKGKDVELRCDPISGHTALYWYRQSLGQGLEFLIYFQGNSAPDKSGLPSDRFSAERTGGSVSTLTIQRTQQEDSAVYLCASRYSSTDTQYFGPGTRLTVL.

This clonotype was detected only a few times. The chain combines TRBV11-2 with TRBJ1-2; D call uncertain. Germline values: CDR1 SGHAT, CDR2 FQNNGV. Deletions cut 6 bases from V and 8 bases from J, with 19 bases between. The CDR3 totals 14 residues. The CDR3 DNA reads TGTGCCAGCAGTCGGACCGGGTCCTCTATGGGCTACACCTTC. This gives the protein CASSRTGSSMGYTF.

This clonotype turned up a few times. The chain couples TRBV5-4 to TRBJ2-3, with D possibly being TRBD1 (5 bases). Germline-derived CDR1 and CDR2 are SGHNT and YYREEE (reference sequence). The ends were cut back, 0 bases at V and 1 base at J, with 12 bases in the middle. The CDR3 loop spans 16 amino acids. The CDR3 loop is CASSLGDGAGTDTQYF. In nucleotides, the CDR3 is TGTGCCAGCAGCTTGGGGGATGGGGCTGGCACAGATACGCAGTATTTT.

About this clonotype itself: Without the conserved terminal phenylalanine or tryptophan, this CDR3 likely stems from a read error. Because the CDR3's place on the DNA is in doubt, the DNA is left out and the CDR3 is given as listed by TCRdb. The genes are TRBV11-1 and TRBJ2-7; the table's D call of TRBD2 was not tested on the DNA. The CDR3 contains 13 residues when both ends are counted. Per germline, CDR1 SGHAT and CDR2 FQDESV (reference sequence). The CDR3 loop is CASSLDLYYEQHS.

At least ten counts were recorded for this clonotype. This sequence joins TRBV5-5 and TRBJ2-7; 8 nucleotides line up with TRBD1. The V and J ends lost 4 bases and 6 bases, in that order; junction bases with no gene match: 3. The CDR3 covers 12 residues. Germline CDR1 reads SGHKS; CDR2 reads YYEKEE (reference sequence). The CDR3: CASSITGGEQYF. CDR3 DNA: TGTGCCAGCAGCATTACAGGGGGCGAGCAGTACTTC.

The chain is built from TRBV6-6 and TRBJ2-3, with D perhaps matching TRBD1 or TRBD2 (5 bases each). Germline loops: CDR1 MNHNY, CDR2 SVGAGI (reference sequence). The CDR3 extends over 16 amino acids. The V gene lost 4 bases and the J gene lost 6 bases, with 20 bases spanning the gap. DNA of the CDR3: TGTGCCAGCAGTTTTCCGGGACGCCACAACGGCGATACGCAGTATTTT. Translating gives CASSFPGRHNGDTQYF.

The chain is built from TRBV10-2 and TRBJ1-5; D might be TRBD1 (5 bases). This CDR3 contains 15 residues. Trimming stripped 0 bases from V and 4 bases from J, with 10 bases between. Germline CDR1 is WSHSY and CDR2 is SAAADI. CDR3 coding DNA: TGCGCCAGCAGTGAGTCGGGGGGGAGGAATCAGCCCCAGCATTTT. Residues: CASSESGGRNQPQHF.

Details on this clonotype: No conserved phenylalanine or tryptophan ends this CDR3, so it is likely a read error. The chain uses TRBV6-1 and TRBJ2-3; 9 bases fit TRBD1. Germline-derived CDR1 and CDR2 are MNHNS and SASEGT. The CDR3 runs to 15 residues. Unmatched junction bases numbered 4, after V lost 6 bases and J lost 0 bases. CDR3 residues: CASRGGQGSTDTQYS. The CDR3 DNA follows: TGTGCCAGCAGAGGGGGACAGGGTAGCACAGATACGCAGTATTCT.

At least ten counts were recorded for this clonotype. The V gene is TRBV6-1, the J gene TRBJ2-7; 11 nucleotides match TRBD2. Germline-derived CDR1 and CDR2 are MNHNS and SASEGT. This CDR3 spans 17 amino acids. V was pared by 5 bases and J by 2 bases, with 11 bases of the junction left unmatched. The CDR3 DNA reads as TGTGCCAGCAGTCCTCCGCTCGGGACTAGCGGAACCTACGAGCAGTACTTC. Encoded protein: CASSPPLGTSGTYEQYF.

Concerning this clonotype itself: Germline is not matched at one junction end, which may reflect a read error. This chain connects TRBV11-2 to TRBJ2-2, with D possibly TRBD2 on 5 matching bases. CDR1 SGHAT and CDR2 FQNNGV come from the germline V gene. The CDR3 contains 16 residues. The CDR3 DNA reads TGTGCCAGCAGCCCGGTGGAGCCGGGATTATTCGGGAAGCTGTTTTTT. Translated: CASSPVEPGLFGKLFF.

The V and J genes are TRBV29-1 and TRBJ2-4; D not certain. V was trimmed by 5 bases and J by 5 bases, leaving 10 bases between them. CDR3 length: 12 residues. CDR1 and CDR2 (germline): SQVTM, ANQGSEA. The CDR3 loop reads CSVRNGENIQYF. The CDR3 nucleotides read TGCAGCGTTCGGAATGGAGAAAACATTCAGTACTTC.

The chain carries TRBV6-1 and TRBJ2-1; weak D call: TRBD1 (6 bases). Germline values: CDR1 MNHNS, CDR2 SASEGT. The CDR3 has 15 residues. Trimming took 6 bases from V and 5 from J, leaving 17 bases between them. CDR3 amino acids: CASSARQDHDNEQFF. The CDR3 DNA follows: TGTGCCAGCAGCGCGAGACAGGACCATGACAATGAGCAGTTCTTC.

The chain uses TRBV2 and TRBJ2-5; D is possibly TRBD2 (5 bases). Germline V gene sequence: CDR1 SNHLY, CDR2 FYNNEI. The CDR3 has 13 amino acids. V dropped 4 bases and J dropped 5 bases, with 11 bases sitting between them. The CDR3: CASSGTVLETQYF. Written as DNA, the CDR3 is TGTGCCAGCAGTGGGACTGTCCTGGAGACCCAGTACTTC.

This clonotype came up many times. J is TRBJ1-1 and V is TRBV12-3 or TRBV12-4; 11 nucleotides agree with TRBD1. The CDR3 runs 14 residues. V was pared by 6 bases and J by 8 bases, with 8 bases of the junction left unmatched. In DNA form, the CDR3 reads TGTGCCAGCAGGTCGGGACAGGGGGGTCTCGAAGCTTTCTTT. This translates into CASRSGQGGLEAFF.

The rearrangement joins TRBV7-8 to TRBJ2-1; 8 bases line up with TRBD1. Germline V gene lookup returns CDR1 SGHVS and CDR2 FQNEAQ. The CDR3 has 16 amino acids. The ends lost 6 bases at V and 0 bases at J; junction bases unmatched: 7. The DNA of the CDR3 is TGTGCCAGCAGGTTCCTGGACAGGGACTCCTACAATGAGCAGTTCTTC. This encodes CASRFLDRDSYNEQFF.

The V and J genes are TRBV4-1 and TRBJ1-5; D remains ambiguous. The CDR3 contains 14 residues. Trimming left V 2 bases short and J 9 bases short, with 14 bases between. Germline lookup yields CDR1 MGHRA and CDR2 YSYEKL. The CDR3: CASSQSAGMGPQHF. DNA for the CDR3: TGCGCCAGCAGCCAAAGTGCGGGGATGGGGCCCCAGCATTTT.

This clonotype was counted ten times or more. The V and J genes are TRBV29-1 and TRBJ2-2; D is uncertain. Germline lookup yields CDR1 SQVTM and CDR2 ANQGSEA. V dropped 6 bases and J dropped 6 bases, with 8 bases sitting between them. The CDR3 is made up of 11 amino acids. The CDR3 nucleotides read TGCAGCGTCACGATCTCCGGGGAGCTGTTTTTT. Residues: CSVTISGELFF.

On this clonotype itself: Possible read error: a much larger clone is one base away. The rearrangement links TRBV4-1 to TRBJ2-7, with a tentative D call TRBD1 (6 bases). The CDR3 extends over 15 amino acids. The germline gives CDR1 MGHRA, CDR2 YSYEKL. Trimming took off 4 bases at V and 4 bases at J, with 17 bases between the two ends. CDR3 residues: CASSPLAQGRYEQYF. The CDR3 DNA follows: TGCGCCAGCAGCCCCTTGGCCCAGGGGAGATACGAGCAGTACTTC.

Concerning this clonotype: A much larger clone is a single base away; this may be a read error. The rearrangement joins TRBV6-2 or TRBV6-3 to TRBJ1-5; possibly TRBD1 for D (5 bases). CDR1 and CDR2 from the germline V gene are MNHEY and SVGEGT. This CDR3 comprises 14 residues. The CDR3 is CTSGSRGLDQPQHF. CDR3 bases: TGTACCAGCGGATCCCGGGGACTGGATCAGCCCCAGCATTTT.

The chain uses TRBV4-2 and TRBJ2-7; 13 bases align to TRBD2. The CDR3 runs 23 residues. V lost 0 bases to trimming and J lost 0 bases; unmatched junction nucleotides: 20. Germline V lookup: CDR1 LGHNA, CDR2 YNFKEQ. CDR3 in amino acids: CASSQDLRWTSGRSIKNSYEQYF. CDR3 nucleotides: TGTGCCAGCAGCCAAGATTTACGTTGGACTAGCGGGAGATCTATTAAGAACTCCTACGAGCAGTACTTC.

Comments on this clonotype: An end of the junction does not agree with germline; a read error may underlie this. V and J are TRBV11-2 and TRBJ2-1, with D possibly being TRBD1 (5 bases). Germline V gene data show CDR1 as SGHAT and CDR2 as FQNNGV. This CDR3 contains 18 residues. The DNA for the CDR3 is TGTGCCAGTAGCTTAGACTGGAGTGGGGCCGATTACTGCAATGAGCAGTTCTTC. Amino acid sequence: CASSLDWSGADYCNEQFF.

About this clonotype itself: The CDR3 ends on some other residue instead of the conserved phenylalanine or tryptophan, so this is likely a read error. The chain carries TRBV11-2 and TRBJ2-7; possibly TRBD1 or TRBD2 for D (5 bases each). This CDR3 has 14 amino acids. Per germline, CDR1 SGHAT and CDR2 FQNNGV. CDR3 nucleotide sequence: TGTGCCAGCAGCTTAGGAGGGACCAAATACGGGCAGTACCTC. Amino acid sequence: CASSLGGTKYGQYL.

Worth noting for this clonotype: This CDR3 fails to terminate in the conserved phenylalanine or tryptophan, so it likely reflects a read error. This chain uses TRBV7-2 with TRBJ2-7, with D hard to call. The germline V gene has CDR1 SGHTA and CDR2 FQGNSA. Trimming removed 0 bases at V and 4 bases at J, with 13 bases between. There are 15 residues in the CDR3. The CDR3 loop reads CASSLALSSWYEQYS. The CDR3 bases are TGTGCCAGCAGCTTAGCACTGTCTAGTTGGTACGAGCAGTACTCC.

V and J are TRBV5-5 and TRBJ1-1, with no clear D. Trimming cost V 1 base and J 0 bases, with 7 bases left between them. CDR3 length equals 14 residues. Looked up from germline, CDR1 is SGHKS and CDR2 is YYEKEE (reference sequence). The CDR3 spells CASSLTVLNTEAFF. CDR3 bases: TGTGCCAGCAGCTTGACAGTACTGAACACTGAAGCTTTCTTT.

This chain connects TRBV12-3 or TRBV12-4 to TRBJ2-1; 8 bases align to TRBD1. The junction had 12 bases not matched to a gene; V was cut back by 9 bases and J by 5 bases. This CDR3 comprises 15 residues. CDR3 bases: TGTGCCAGTGAGGTAGACAGGGGAATTAACAATGAGCAGTTCTTC. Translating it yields CASEVDRGINNEQFF.

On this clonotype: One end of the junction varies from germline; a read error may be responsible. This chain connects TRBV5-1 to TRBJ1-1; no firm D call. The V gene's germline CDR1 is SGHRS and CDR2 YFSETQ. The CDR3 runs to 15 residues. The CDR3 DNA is TGCGCCAGCAGAGGTAGTATGCGGGAAGGCACTGGAGCTTTCTTT. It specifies CASRGSMREGTGAFF.